Presented here are 8 T cell receptor beta chains from one specimen sequenced in a study of blood T cell repertoires in COVID-19. The method was immunoSEQ multiplex PCR; TCRdb's version includes in-frame clones alone and lacks a portion of them. Of roughly 71,000 clones listed, 86% are singletons. The specimen sequenced was peripheral blood. These receptors were obtained from a young man with acute or convalescent COVID-19.

This clone has just one count. The chain employs TRBV2 and TRBJ2-2; 14 positions match TRBD2. Germline V gives CDR1 SNHLY, CDR2 FYNNEI. The junction had 6 bases not matched to a gene; V was cut back by 4 bases and J by 5 bases. The CDR3 runs 17 residues. The CDR3: CASSAQGLAGVTGELFF. The CDR3, as DNA: TGTGCCAGCAGTGCCCAGGGACTAGCGGGAGTAACCGGGGAGCTGTTTTTT.

V gene TRBV3-1 (or the pseudogene TRBV3-2) combines with J gene TRBJ1-4; D call uncertain. Germline CDR1 is LGHDT and CDR2 is YNNKEL (reference sequence). The V end lost 4 bases, the J end lost 11 bases, and 14 bases lay between the germline ends. CDR3 size: 13 residues. The CDR3 sequence is CASSPTRGFKLFF. The CDR3 coding sequence is TGTGCCAGCAGCCCTACGAGAGGGTTTAAACTGTTTTTT.

This clone showed up just a few times. This rearrangement joins TRBV5-4 to TRBJ1-3, with 9 positions matching TRBD1. Per germline, CDR1 SGHNT and CDR2 YYREEE (reference sequence). The length of the CDR3 is 16 residues. The trim removed 3 bases at V and 1 base at J, leaving 5 bases unmatched. CDR3 DNA sequence: TGTGCCAGCAGCTCCGGGACAGGGAGATCTGGAAACACCATATATTTT. This translates into CASSSGTGRSGNTIYF.

The chain is built from TRBV7-6 and TRBJ1-1; 10 bases line up with TRBD1. Looked up from germline, CDR1 is SGHVS and CDR2 is FNYEAQ. J was trimmed by 1 base and V by 4 bases; bases with no gene match: 6. The CDR3 is 16 residues long. The DNA of the CDR3 is TGTGCCAGCAGCTCGGGACAGGGGTATTGGAACACTGAAGCTTTCTTT. Translated, it gives CASSSGQGYWNTEAFF.

The chain couples TRBV19 to TRBJ1-4; 7 nucleotides match TRBD1. V lost 7 bases and J lost 8; bases outside the gene matches: 7. The CDR3 runs to 13 residues. Looked up from germline, CDR1 is LNHDA and CDR2 is SQIVND (reference sequence). In DNA form, the CDR3 reads TGTGCCAGTACCGCCACAGGGGAAGAAAAACTGTTTTTT. It yields the protein CASTATGEEKLFF. Full variable domain (missing parts from reference TRBV19 and TRBJ1-4): DGGITQSPKYLFRKEGQNVTLSCEQNLNHDAMYWYRQDPGQGLRLIYYSQIVNDFQKGDIAEGYSVSREKKESFPLTVTSAQKNPTAFYLCASTATGEEKLFFGSGTQLSVL.

The V and J genes are TRBV2 and TRBJ1-2, with 10 bases identical to TRBD1. Germline V gives CDR1 SNHLY, CDR2 FYNNEI. The CDR3 totals 16 residues. The junction had 11 bases not matched to a gene; V was cut back by 9 bases and J by 1 base. CDR3 residues: CARQLTGGPYNYGYTF. As DNA, the CDR3 is TGTGCCAGACAACTGACAGGGGGCCCCTATAACTATGGCTACACCTTC.

For the CDR3, the DNA is TGTGCCAGCGGAACAGGGAGAAGCTATGGCTACACCTTC. Translated, it gives CASGTGRSYGYTF. The chain is built from TRBV12-3 or TRBV12-4 and TRBJ1-2; D possibly corresponds to TRBD1 (6 bases). V lost 8 bases and J 4 bases, leaving 14 bases between the germline ends. The CDR3 length is 13 residues.

The chain couples TRBV6-6 to TRBJ1-2; 12 nucleotides agree with TRBD1. CDR3 size: 16 residues. Losses at the gene ends were 6 bases for V and 7 bases for J; bases not matched to a gene: 12. Germline V gives CDR1 MNHNY, CDR2 SVGAGI (reference sequence). CDR3 loop: CASSLKTGQGAGGYTF. The CDR3 bases are TGTGCCAGCAGCCTCAAAACGGGACAGGGGGCCGGTGGCTACACCTTC.